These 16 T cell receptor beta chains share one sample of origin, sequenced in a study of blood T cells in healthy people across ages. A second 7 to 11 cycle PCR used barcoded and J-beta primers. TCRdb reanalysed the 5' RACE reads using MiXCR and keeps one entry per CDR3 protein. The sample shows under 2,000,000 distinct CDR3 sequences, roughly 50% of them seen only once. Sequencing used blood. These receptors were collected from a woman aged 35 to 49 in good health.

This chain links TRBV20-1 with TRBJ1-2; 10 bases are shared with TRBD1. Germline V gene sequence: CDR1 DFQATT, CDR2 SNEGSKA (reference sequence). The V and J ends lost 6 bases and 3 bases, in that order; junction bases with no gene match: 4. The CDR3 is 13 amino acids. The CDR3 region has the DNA TGCAGTGCGGGGACAGGGGTCTACTATGGCTACACCTTC. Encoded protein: CSAGTGVYYGYTF.

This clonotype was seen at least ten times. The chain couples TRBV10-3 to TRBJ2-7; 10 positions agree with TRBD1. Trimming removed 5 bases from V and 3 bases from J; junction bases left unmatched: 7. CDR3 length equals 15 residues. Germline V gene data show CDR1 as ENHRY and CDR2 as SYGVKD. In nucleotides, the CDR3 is TGTGCCATCAGTCCGGGACAGGGGTATCACTACGAGCAGTACTTC. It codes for CAISPGQGYHYEQYF.

This chain's CDR3 is CASSQGTAATNEKLFF. In DNA, the CDR3 is TGTGCCAGCTCTCAAGGGACGGCTGCAACTAATGAAAAACTGTTTTTT. V and J are TRBV18 and TRBJ1-4; possible D gene TRBD1, 5 bases. Per germline, CDR1 KGHSH and CDR2 LQKENI. Trimming took 6 bases from V and 0 from J, leaving 14 bases between them. The CDR3 is 16 amino acids.

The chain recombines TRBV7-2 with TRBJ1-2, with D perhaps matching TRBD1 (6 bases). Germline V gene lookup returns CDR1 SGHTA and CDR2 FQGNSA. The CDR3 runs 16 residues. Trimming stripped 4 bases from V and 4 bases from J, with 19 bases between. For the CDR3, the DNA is TGTGCCAGCAGCTACCAGCAGGGGCGACATGTCTATGGCTACACCTTC. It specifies CASSYQQGRHVYGYTF.

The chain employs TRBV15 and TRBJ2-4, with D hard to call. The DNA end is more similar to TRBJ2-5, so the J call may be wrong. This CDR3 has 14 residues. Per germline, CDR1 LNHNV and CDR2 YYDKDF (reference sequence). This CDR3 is CATSRLPLQETQYF. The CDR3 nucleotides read TGTGCCACCAGCAGACTACCCCTCCAAGAGACCCAGTACTTC.

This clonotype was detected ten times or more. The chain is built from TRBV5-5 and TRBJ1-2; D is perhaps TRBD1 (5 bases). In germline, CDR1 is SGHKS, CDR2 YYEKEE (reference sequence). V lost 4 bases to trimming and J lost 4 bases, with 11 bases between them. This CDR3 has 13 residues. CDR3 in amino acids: CASSLRAGYGYTF. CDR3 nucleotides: TGTGCCAGCAGCCTCAGGGCCGGCTATGGCTACACCTTC.

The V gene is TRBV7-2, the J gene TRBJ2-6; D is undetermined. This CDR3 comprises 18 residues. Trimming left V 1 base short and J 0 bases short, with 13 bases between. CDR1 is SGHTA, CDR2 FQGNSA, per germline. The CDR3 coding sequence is TGTGCCAGCAGCTTAGTGGGCAGAGTCGTCTCTGGGGCCAACGTCCTGACTTTC. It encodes CASSLVGRVVSGANVLTF.

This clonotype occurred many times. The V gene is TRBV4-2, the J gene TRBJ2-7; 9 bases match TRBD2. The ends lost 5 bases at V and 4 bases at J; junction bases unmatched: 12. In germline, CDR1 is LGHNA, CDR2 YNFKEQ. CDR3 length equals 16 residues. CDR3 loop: CASSASFSGGGYEQYF. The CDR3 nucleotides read TGTGCCAGCAGCGCCAGCTTTAGCGGGGGAGGTTACGAGCAGTACTTC.

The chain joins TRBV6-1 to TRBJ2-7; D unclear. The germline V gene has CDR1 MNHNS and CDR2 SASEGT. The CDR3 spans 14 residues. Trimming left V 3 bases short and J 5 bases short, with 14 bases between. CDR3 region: CASSERHFGDEQYF. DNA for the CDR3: TGTGCCAGCAGTGAGCGACACTTTGGGGACGAGCAGTACTTC.

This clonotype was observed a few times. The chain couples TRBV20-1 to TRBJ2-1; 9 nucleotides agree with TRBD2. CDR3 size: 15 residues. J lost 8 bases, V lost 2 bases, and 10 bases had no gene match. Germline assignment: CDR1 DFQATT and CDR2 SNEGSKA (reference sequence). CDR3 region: CSARRGGGDTDEQFF. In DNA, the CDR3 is TGCAGTGCTAGACGTGGCGGGGGGGATACGGATGAGCAGTTCTTC.

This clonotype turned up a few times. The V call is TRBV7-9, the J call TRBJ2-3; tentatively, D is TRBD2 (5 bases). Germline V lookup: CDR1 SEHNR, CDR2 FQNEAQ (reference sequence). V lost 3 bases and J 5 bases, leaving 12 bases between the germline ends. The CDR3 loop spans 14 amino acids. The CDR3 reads CASSLPDRGDTQYF. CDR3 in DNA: TGTGCCAGCAGCTTGCCTGATCGGGGAGATACGCAGTATTTT.

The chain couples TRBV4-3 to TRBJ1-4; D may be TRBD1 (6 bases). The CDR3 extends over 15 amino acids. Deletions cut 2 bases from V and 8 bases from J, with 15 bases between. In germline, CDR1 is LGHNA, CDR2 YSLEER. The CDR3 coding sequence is TGCGCCAGCAGCCAACATCCGGGGGCGCGAGAAAAACTGTTTTTT. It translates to CASSQHPGAREKLFF.

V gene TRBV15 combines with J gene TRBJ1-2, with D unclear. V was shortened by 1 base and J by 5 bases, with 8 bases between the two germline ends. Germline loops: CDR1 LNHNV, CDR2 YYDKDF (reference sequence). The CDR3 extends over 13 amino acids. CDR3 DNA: TGTGCCACCAGCAGAGGGGCCTCGTATGGCTACACCTTC. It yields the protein CATSRGASYGYTF.

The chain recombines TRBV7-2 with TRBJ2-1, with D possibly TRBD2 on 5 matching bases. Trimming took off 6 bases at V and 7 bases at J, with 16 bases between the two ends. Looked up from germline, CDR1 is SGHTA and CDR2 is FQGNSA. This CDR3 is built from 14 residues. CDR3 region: CASSPLSVVNEQFF. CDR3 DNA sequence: TGTGCCAGCAGTCCTCTTAGCGTAGTGAATGAGCAGTTCTTC.

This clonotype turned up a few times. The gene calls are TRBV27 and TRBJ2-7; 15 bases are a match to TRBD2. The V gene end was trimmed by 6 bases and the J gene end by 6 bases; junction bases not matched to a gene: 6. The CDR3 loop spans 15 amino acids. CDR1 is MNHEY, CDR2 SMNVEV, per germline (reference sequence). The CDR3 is CASSRTSGGVFEQYF. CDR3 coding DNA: TGTGCCAGCAGCCGGACTAGCGGGGGGGTTTTCGAGCAGTACTTC.

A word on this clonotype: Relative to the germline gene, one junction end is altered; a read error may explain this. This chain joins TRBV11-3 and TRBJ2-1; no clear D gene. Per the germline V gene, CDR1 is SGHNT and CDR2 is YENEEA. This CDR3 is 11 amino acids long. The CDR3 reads CASSTQNGQFF. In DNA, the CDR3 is TGTGCCAGCAGCACCCAGAATGGGCAGTTCTTC.